This TCR beta chain was sequenced in a study of T cell responses to AZD1222 COVID-19 vaccine. About the research overall: Second-dose intervals of approximately 4 or approximately 12 weeks were pooled.

Here immunoSEQ multiplex PCR was the method, and the copy in TCRdb shows in-frame clones only, minus some. The sample holds about 96,000 clones, approximately 87% seen once. J gave up 1 base and V 1 base, and 2 bases lay outside the gene matches. Germline V lookup: CDR1 SGHAT, CDR2 FQNNGV. The CDR3 consists of 16 residues. Notes on this clone: The antigen is undetermined.

Study-level results: Donors were mostly white British, more females; clonal diversity possibly underestimated.

The rearrangement uses TRBV11-2 and TRBJ2-1, with 9 bases aligning to TRBD2. Sequenced here: peripheral blood, sampled on day 0 of AZD1222 vaccination. This TCR came from an adult in good health. This CDR3 reads CASSLGAGGSYNEQFF. DNA for the CDR3: TGTGCCAGCAGCTTAGGAGCGGGAGGTTCCTACAATGAGCAGTTCTTC.